This TCR beta chain was identified in a study of T cell repertoires in cytomegalovirus infection. TCRdb called the reads again in MiXCR, with one record for every CDR3 protein. The data hold approximately 130,000 distinct CDR3 sequences, with under 30% observed a single time. Of note for this clonotype: Its antigen is not known. This clone may be a read error of a much larger clone one base away.

Sample: PBMCs, sequenced either directly or after in vitro stimulation (not recorded which). This clonotype was obtained from a human donor in good health (CMV status not recorded). Some clones in this sample may be carry-over from other donors' samples.

CDR3 amino acids: CASSTVNDYQQYF. CDR3 sequence (DNA): TGTGCCAGCAGCACCGTGAACGACTACCAGCAGTACTTC. This sequence joins TRBV7-2 and TRBJ2-7; possible D gene TRBD2, 5 bases. This CDR3 is built from 13 residues. From germline, CDR1 is SGHTA and CDR2 FQGNSA.